This T cell receptor beta chain was sequenced for a study of blood T cell repertoires in COVID-19. Study-wide background: PBMCs, B-cell-depleted T cells, or T cells provided the cDNA or gDNA that made up the material.

Germline CDR1 reads ENHRY; CDR2 reads SYGVKD. Trimming left V 4 bases short and J 6 bases short, with 19 bases between. This CDR3 comprises 16 residues. Ages ranged from about 18 to 89 years, with residence in 24 US areas. Donors in Cohort 3 counted as recovered after two negative PCRs, clearance, or symptom resolution. Here immunoSEQ multiplex PCR was the method, and the copy in TCRdb shows in-frame clones only, minus some. The sample lists 450,000 to 500,000 clones, about nine tenths occurring once. The source material was PBMCs or T cells enriched from blood (not recorded which). The TCR sequence derives from a woman aged 18-35 years who had recovered from COVID-19. V and J are TRBV10-3 and TRBJ2-1, with D possibly being TRBD2 (7 bases). CDR3 region: CAISATWGGAPNEQFF. CDR3 DNA: TGTGCCATCAGTGCTACCTGGGGGGGGGCCCCCAATGAGCAGTTCTTC.